Below are 23 T cell receptor beta chains sequenced from a single sample in a study of T cell repertoires in cytomegalovirus infection. Via MiXCR, TCRdb re-called the reads, giving one row per CDR3 protein. The sample carries about 51,000 distinct CDR3 sequences, 20% recorded once. For these TCRs, the target antigens are not known. The sequenced sample was CD8+ T cells from cultured PBMCs, obtained from culture after CMV antigen stimulation. The receptors were sampled from a human donor in good health (CMV status not recorded). Some clones in this sample may be carry-over from other donors' samples.

The chain recombines TRBV6-1 with TRBJ2-7, with TRBD1 as a possible D gene (6 bases). The CDR3 is 13 amino acids. V was clipped by 8 bases and J by 3 bases, with 14 bases between them. CDR1 is MNHNS and CDR2 is SASEGT in the germline V gene. The CDR3 DNA sequence: TGTGCCAGCGACCCGGGCAGGGGCTACGAGCAGTACTTC. Translated, it gives CASDPGRGYEQYF.

The chain has TRBV2 and TRBJ1-2; a weak D match, TRBD1 (5 bases). The CDR3 loop spans 14 amino acids. V shed 1 base and J shed 7 bases, with 13 bases lying between them. CDR1 is SNHLY and CDR2 is FYNNEI in the germline V gene. The CDR3 nucleotides are TGTGCCAGCAGTGAAGGTTGGGACGGAACTGGCTACACCTTC. Encoded protein: CASSEGWDGTGYTF.

V gene TRBV19 combines with J gene TRBJ1-1; D is ambiguous. The V gene's germline CDR1 is LNHDA and CDR2 SQIVND (reference sequence). With 4 bases removed from V and 6 bases from J, the gap between germline ends came to 15 bases. This CDR3 has 14 amino acids. Here the CDR3 reads CASSTGRVSAEAFF. In DNA, the CDR3 is TGTGCCAGTAGTACAGGAAGGGTATCGGCTGAAGCTTTCTTT.

This clonotype was detected only a few times. The rearrangement joins TRBV11-2 to TRBJ1-1, with D uncertain. Germline lookup yields CDR1 SGHAT and CDR2 FQNNGV. The CDR3 is 12 amino acids. V was pared by 2 bases and J by 8 bases, with 9 bases between. In nucleotides, the CDR3 is TGTGCCAGCAGCTTAATGAACAGAGAAGCTTTCTTT. It yields the protein CASSLMNREAFF.

There are many counts of this clonotype. The chain combines TRBV28 with TRBJ2-1; possible D gene TRBD2, 6 bases. The V gene's germline CDR1 is MDHEN and CDR2 SYDVKM. This CDR3 is 12 amino acids long. V was pared by 10 bases and J by 6 bases, with 13 bases between. In DNA form, the CDR3 reads TGTGCCACGGGGGTTTGGGGCAATGAGCAGTTCTTC. This sequence encodes CATGVWGNEQFF.

The rearrangement joins TRBV9 to TRBJ2-1; D might be TRBD2 (6 bases). Germline V CDR1 and CDR2: SGDLS, YYNGEE. V lost 7 bases and J 0 bases, leaving 11 bases between the germline ends. This CDR3 spans 14 amino acids. Here the CDR3 reads CASGGGSSYNEQFF. The DNA for the CDR3 is TGTGCCAGCGGTGGAGGGAGCTCCTACAATGAGCAGTTCTTC.

The chain is built from TRBV19 and TRBJ1-5; D gene unclear. Trimming took 8 bases from V and 1 from J, leaving 15 bases between them. Per the germline V gene, CDR1 is LNHDA and CDR2 is SQIVND (reference sequence). The CDR3 loop spans 15 amino acids. CDR3 in DNA: TGTGCCAGTGACGGGCCTTTCGGGAGCAATCAGCCCCAGCATTTT. Translated, it gives CASDGPFGSNQPQHF.

This clonotype was seen only a few times. CDR3 sequence reads: CASSVAGRPQETQYF. As DNA, the CDR3 is TGTGCCAGCAGCGTAGCCGGGAGACCCCAAGAGACCCAGTACTTC. The chain combines TRBV9 with TRBJ2-5, with D perhaps TRBD2 (6 bases). CDR1 is SGDLS, CDR2 YYNGEE, per germline. The CDR3 runs 15 residues. Trimming shortened V by 0 bases and J by 1 base, and 10 bases separated the two germline ends.

The rearrangement joins TRBV28 to TRBJ1-5; no reliable D call. The V and J ends lost 0 bases and 2 bases respectively, with 11 bases between them. Germline CDR1 and CDR2: MDHEN and SYDVKM. There are 16 residues in the CDR3. CDR3 sequence (DNA): TGTGCCAGCAGTTTATGGACCCTGGACCGCAATCAGCCCCAGCATTTT. Protein: CASSLWTLDRNQPQHF.

This clonotype was counted between two and nine times. The V call is TRBV27, the J call TRBJ1-2; TRBD1 agrees at 9 bases. The germline CDR1 and CDR2 sequences are MNHEY and SMNVEV (reference sequence). V trimming: 2 bases; J trimming: 4 bases; junction bases outside the gene matches: 2. The CDR3 length is 14 residues. CDR3 loop: CASSLGQGIYGYTF. The DNA of the CDR3 is TGTGCCAGCAGTTTAGGACAGGGGATCTATGGCTACACCTTC.

Only a few counts were recorded for this clonotype. The chain links TRBV5-4 to TRBJ2-3; D is perhaps TRBD2 (6 bases). V was shortened by 0 bases and J by 2 bases, with 13 bases between the two germline ends. CDR1 and CDR2 (germline): SGHNT, YYREEE (reference sequence). This CDR3 comprises 16 residues. CDR3 sequence: CASSLVVGGDTDTQYF. CDR3 nucleotides: TGTGCCAGCAGCTTGGTCGTTGGCGGGGACACAGATACGCAGTATTTT.

This clonotype was picked up a small number of times. The rearrangement joins TRBV7-6 to TRBJ2-3; TRBD2 is a possible D gene (6 bases). Germline lookup yields CDR1 SGHVS and CDR2 FNYEAQ. Trimming cost V 5 bases and J 4 bases, with 10 bases left between them. The CDR3 is made up of 13 amino acids. The CDR3 sequence: CASSTRDSDTQYF. DNA for the CDR3: TGTGCCAGCAGCACTAGGGACTCAGATACGCAGTATTTT.

This clonotype has only a few counts. J is TRBJ2-1 and V is TRBV7-6, with TRBD2 as a possible D gene (5 bases). CDR3 size: 15 residues. Looked up from germline, CDR1 is SGHVS and CDR2 is FNYEAQ. The ends were cut back, 3 bases at V and 8 bases at J, with 17 bases in the middle. CDR3 coding DNA: TGTGCCAGCAGCTTGGACTCCTTGAGGGCTTATGAGCAGTTCTTC. Encoded protein: CASSLDSLRAYEQFF.

The chain employs TRBV27 and TRBJ2-3, with 13 bases aligning to TRBD2. From germline, CDR1 is MNHEY and CDR2 SMNVEV (reference sequence). The ends lost 6 bases at V and 4 bases at J; junction bases unmatched: 7. The CDR3 has 16 amino acids. The CDR3 DNA sequence: TGTGCCAGCAGCCCAAGGACTAGCGGGAGACCAGATACGCAGTATTTT. It specifies CASSPRTSGRPDTQYF.

In this sample, this clonotype turned up a few times. This chain joins TRBV12-3 or TRBV12-4 and TRBJ2-5; 11 nucleotides line up with TRBD2. This CDR3 has 14 amino acids. V lost 5 bases to trimming and J lost 3 bases; unmatched junction nucleotides: 2. CDR3 DNA: TGTGCCAGCAGTCCGGGACTAGCGGAAGAGACCCAGTACTTC. Its protein is CASSPGLAEETQYF.

The chain joins TRBV7-8 to TRBJ2-2; 13 bases are a match to TRBD2. The CDR3 totals 19 residues. The junction had 11 bases not matched to a gene; V was cut back by 0 bases and J by 7 bases. Looked up from germline, CDR1 is SGHVS and CDR2 is FQNEAQ. For the CDR3, the DNA is TGTGCCAGCAGCTTAGCGCCTCCGGGACTAGCGGGGTTCCACGGGGAGCTGTTTTTT. It encodes CASSLAPPGLAGFHGELFF.

V and J are TRBV6-1 and TRBJ2-1; 9 bases align to TRBD1. The V segment lost 6 bases and the J segment 4 bases; nucleotides outside the gene matches: 7. This CDR3 is 15 amino acids long. Germline V CDR1 and CDR2: MNHNS, SASEGT. CDR3 DNA: TGTGCCAGCAGCCAGGGACAGGGTGAATACAATGAGCAGTTCTTC. The encoded protein is CASSQGQGEYNEQFF.

The rearrangement joins TRBV6-5 to TRBJ1-5; D unresolved. Germline V gives CDR1 MNHEY, CDR2 SVGAGI. CDR3 length equals 14 residues. Trimming shortened V by 4 bases and J by 7 bases, and 14 bases separated the two germline ends. CDR3 residues: CASSFGPHSQPQHF. CDR3 DNA sequence: TGTGCCAGCAGTTTTGGGCCTCATTCACAGCCCCAGCATTTT.

This clonotype was recorded a few times. This rearrangement joins TRBV19 to TRBJ2-5, with unresolved D. The CDR3 contains 16 residues. The V and J ends lost 3 bases and 5 bases respectively, with 19 bases between them. The germline V gene encodes CDR1 LNHDA and CDR2 SQIVND (reference sequence). The chain's CDR3 is CASSIGAQVGVETQYF. CDR3 sequence (DNA): TGTGCCAGTAGTATCGGTGCCCAGGTAGGCGTTGAGACCCAGTACTTC.

This clonotype is judged large. The chain is built from TRBV7-9 and TRBJ2-1; 16 nucleotides agree with TRBD2. The ends lost 4 bases at V and 4 bases at J; junction bases unmatched: 10. Per germline, CDR1 SEHNR and CDR2 FQNEAQ (reference sequence). The CDR3 length is 19 residues. CDR3 bases: TGTGCCAGCAGCTCGAGCATGGGACTAGCGGGGGGGCTGTACAATGAGCAGTTCTTC. It specifies CASSSSMGLAGGLYNEQFF. Combining the CDR3 with reference TRBV7-9 and TRBJ2-1 gives the whole variable domain DTGVSQNPRHKITKRGQNVTFRCDPISEHNRLYWYRQTLGQGPEFLTYFQNEAQLEKSRLLSDRFSAERPKGSFSTLEIQRTEQGDSAMYLCASSSSMGLAGGLYNEQFFGPGTRLTVL.

The gene calls are TRBV19 and TRBJ2-1; a possible D gene is TRBD2 (5 bases). CDR1 and CDR2 from the germline V gene are LNHDA and SQIVND (reference sequence). CDR3 length: 14 residues. Trimming removed 5 bases at V and 4 bases at J, with 12 bases between. CDR3 protein: CASSLPDFYNEQFF. The CDR3, as DNA: TGTGCCAGTAGTCTTCCGGACTTTTACAATGAGCAGTTCTTC.

This clonotype was counted only a few times. The CDR3 DNA reads as TGTGCCAGCAGCGCCGAAGGACGGTTGAACACTGAAGCTTTCTTT. Its translation is CASSAEGRLNTEAFF. This chain uses TRBV11-2 with TRBJ1-1; no reliable D call. The V end was cut by 5 bases, the J end by 0 bases, with 13 bases between. Germline V CDR1 and CDR2: SGHAT, FQNNGV. This CDR3 is 15 amino acids long.

The V gene is TRBV2, the J gene TRBJ1-1; D is undetermined. CDR3 length equals 13 residues. Trimming took off 4 bases at V and 10 bases at J, with 16 bases between the two ends. Germline V gives CDR1 SNHLY, CDR2 FYNNEI. The CDR3 sequence is CASSGRTSVGAFF. CDR3 nucleotide sequence: TGTGCCAGCAGTGGTAGGACCTCAGTGGGAGCTTTCTTT.